The 12 T cell receptor beta chains presented below share a single source sample, sequenced in a study of PD-1 blockade in classical Hodgkin lymphoma. Generated by immunoSEQ multiplex PCR, the TCRdb table keeps only in-frame clones and is missing some. The data hold 90,000 to 100,000 clones, with roughly 89% observed a single time. Brentuximab vedotin exposure varied, and every patient relapsed after autologous stem cell transplantation. Sequencing used peripheral blood mononuclear cells (PBMCs), obtained before the second cycle of nivolumab. These receptors all come from a human donor with classical Hodgkin lymphoma.

The chain employs TRBV5-1 and TRBJ1-2; D is unresolved. Trimming shortened V by 0 bases and J by 6 bases, and 15 bases separated the two germline ends. The germline gives CDR1 SGHRS, CDR2 YFSETQ. The CDR3 has 15 amino acids. In nucleotides, the CDR3 is TGCGCCAGCAGCTTGGTCGGGGTTGGGGTTGATGGCTACACCTTC. Encoded protein: CASSLVGVGVDGYTF.

The chain uses TRBV6-1 and TRBJ2-7; D call uncertain. The CDR3 is 12 residues long. Trimming removed 0 bases from V and 9 bases from J, with 9 bases in between. Germline CDR1 is MNHNS and CDR2 is SASEGT. CDR3 protein: CASSEALRGQYF. The CDR3, as DNA: TGTGCCAGCAGTGAAGCGCTTCGTGGGCAGTACTTC.

The rearrangement uses TRBV6-5 and TRBJ1-1; possibly TRBD1 for D (6 bases). Germline V gene data show CDR1 as MNHEY and CDR2 as SVGAGI. The CDR3 consists of 13 residues. V lost 2 bases to trimming and J lost 4 bases, with 8 bases between them. CDR3 in DNA: TGTGCCAGCAGTTACGGGGGCCGCACTGAAGCTTTCTTT. Amino acids: CASSYGGRTEAFF.

CDR3 nucleotide sequence: TGTGCCATCAGTGTAGGTCAGGGAAACGGCTACACCTTC. As protein: CAISVGQGNGYTF. The rearrangement links TRBV10-3 to TRBJ1-2; possible D gene TRBD1, 5 bases. The germline CDR1 and CDR2 sequences are ENHRY and SYGVKD. The CDR3 sequence is 13 residues long. Trimming took 4 bases from V and 8 from J, leaving 14 bases between them.

The count of this clone is one. The chain couples TRBV27 to TRBJ1-5; 7 bases agree with TRBD1. This CDR3 has 13 amino acids. J lost 4 bases, V lost 8 bases, and 5 bases had no gene match. Germline V gives CDR1 MNHEY, CDR2 SMNVEV (reference sequence). The CDR3 spells CASAGQENQPQHF. The CDR3 nucleotides read TGTGCCAGCGCTGGACAGGAGAATCAGCCCCAGCATTTT.

The table lists this clone with a count of one. The chain has TRBV5-1 and TRBJ2-7; weak D call: TRBD2 (7 bases). The CDR3 contains 17 residues. V lost 1 base to trimming and J lost 0 bases, with 17 bases between them. The germline gives CDR1 SGHRS, CDR2 YFSETQ. Here the CDR3 DNA reads TGCGCCAGCAGCTTGCGCGAAACGGGGGGCTTCTCCTACGAGCAGTACTTC. This codes for CASSLRETGGFSYEQYF.

This clone was counted a single time. The chain has TRBV28 and TRBJ2-7; 9 bases fit TRBD1. Looked up from germline, CDR1 is MDHEN and CDR2 is SYDVKM. V gave up 5 bases and J gave up 2 bases; unmatched junction bases: 4. This CDR3 has 14 amino acids. This CDR3 reads CASSIQGAAYEQYF. CDR3 bases: TGTGCCAGCAGTATACAGGGGGCAGCCTACGAGCAGTACTTC.

The gene calls are TRBV11-3 and TRBJ2-5; unclear D gene. Trimming removed 0 bases from V and 6 bases from J, with 17 bases in between. CDR3 length equals 16 residues. Germline V CDR1 and CDR2: SGHNT, YENEEA. The DNA for the CDR3 is TGTGCCAGCAGCTTAGAGGCACATATAAACGTCAAGACCCAGTACTTC. It specifies CASSLEAHINVKTQYF. Drawing the rest from reference TRBV11-3 and TRBJ2-5, the complete variable domain is EAGVVQSPRYKIIEKKQPVAFWCNPISGHNTLYWYLQNLGQGPELLIRYENEEAVDDSQLPKDRFSAERLKGVDSTLKIQPAELGDSAVYLCASSLEAHINVKTQYFGPGTRLLVL.

The chain is built from TRBV2 and TRBJ2-1, with D hard to call. V lost 2 bases to trimming and J lost 6 bases, with 5 bases between them. The CDR3 has 12 amino acids. The V gene's germline CDR1 is SNHLY and CDR2 FYNNEI. CDR3 sequence reads: CASSELGNEQFF. The CDR3 coding sequence is TGTGCCAGCAGTGAATTAGGCAATGAGCAGTTCTTC.

This chain links TRBV5-5 with TRBJ1-2; D uncertain. CDR1 and CDR2 (germline): SGHKS, YYEKEE (reference sequence). Deletions cut 0 bases from V and 2 bases from J, with 11 bases between. The CDR3 has 15 residues. CDR3 amino acids: CASSLAEGPNYGYTF. The CDR3 region has the DNA TGTGCCAGCAGCTTGGCCGAGGGTCCCAACTATGGCTACACCTTC.

The chain has TRBV2 and TRBJ2-2; 9 nucleotides align to TRBD1. V lost 3 bases, J lost 3 bases, and 5 bases stayed unmatched. Germline V lookup: CDR1 SNHLY, CDR2 FYNNEI. The CDR3 runs to 16 residues. In nucleotides, the CDR3 is TGTGCCAGCAGTGAGGGACAGGGACCACACACCGGGGAGCTGTTTTTT. Its translation: CASSEGQGPHTGELFF.

The V and J genes are TRBV27 and TRBJ2-3; 8 positions match TRBD1. The V gene's germline CDR1 is MNHEY and CDR2 SMNVEV (reference sequence). J gave up 6 bases and V 5 bases, and 4 bases lay outside the gene matches. The CDR3 has 13 amino acids. As DNA, the CDR3 is TGTGCCAGCAGTCCTCAGGGGGCCGATACGCAGTATTTT. Protein product: CASSPQGADTQYF.